The 14 T cell receptor beta chains in this list originate from one sample, sequenced in a study of blood T cell repertoires in COVID-19. Only in-frame clones appear in the TCRdb table, and some are missing; sequencing was by immunoSEQ multiplex PCR. The table includes tens of thousands of clones, around 86% detected once. The sample taken for sequencing was peripheral blood. The receptor set was obtained from a human donor in a cohort sampled during active COVID-19.

The gene calls are TRBV7-3 and TRBJ1-1, with D hard to call. Germline CDR1 SGHTA, CDR2 FQGTGA. CDR3 length: 14 amino acids. V lost 2 bases and J lost 1, with 8 bases in between. In nucleotides, the CDR3 is TGTGCCAGCAGCTTATTGGGCCCGAACACTGAAGCTTTCTTT. Amino acid sequence: CASSLLGPNTEAFF. Using reference TRBV7-3 and TRBJ1-1 for the parts outside the CDR3, the full variable domain is GAGVSQTPSNKVTEKGKYVELRCDPISGHTALYWYRQSLGQGPEFLIYFQGTGAADDSGLPNDRFFAVRPEGSVSTLKIQRTERGDSAVYLCASSLLGPNTEAFFGQGTRLTVV.

V and J are TRBV11-2 and TRBJ2-2; 9 bases match TRBD1. Germline CDR1 reads SGHAT; CDR2 reads FQNNGV. Unmatched junction bases numbered 10, after V lost 4 bases and J lost 7 bases. The CDR3 runs 16 residues. CDR3 sequence: CASSSLTGGNVGELFF. The CDR3, as DNA: TGTGCCAGCAGCTCTTTGACAGGGGGGAATGTCGGGGAGCTGTTTTTT.

The genes are TRBV7-9 and TRBJ1-6, with D hard to call. Germline CDR1 SEHNR, CDR2 FQNEAQ (reference sequence). The CDR3 totals 13 residues. V was shortened by 1 base and J by 6 bases, with 4 bases between the two germline ends. The CDR3 bases are TGTGCCAGCAGCTTAGGCAGTAATTCACCCCTCCACTTT. Residues: CASSLGSNSPLHF.

The J gene is TRBJ2-1, the V gene TRBV7-6; 11 bases are shared with TRBD2. This CDR3 has 18 amino acids. Germline V CDR1 and CDR2: SGHVS, FNYEAQ. V was pared by 1 base and J by 1 base, with 6 bases of the junction left unmatched. CDR3 sequence: CASSLGLAGGLSYNEQFF. As DNA, the CDR3 is TGTGCCAGCAGCTTAGGCCTAGCGGGGGGCCTTTCCTACAATGAGCAGTTCTTC.

The chain joins TRBV7-9 to TRBJ1-4, with TRBD1 identical over 9 bases. Germline V CDR1 and CDR2: SEHNR, FQNEAQ (reference sequence). The CDR3 length is 15 residues. V lost 5 bases and J lost 7; bases outside the gene matches: 8. CDR3 nucleotide sequence: TGTGCCAGCAGCAACCCGACAGGGGGGAGTGAAAAACTGTTTTTT. This codes for CASSNPTGGSEKLFF.

This chain uses TRBV10-3 with TRBJ2-7, with TRBD1 identical over 8 bases. Germline lookup yields CDR1 ENHRY and CDR2 SYGVKD. The V gene end was trimmed by 6 bases and the J gene end by 1 base; junction bases not matched to a gene: 5. This CDR3 has 14 amino acids. The CDR3 nucleotides read TGTGCCATCAGCATAGGACAGGGTTCCTACGAGCAGTACTTC. Translation gives CAISIGQGSYEQYF.

The chain links TRBV9 to TRBJ1-5; maybe TRBD1 (6 bases). CDR3 size: 14 residues. CDR1 and CDR2 (germline): SGDLS, YYNGEE. V lost 4 bases, J lost 7 bases, and 15 bases lay in between. DNA of the CDR3: TGTGCCAGCAGCCTACGGGCAGGGGACCAGCCCCAGCATTTT. This encodes CASSLRAGDQPQHF. The entire variable domain, with the rest obtained from reference TRBV9 and TRBJ1-5, is as follows: DSGVTQTPKHLITATGQRVTLRCSPRSGDLSVYWYQQSLDQGLQFLIQYYNGEERAKGNILERFSAQQFPDLHSELNLSSLELGDSALYFCASSLRAGDQPQHFGDGTRLSIL.

This clone is a singleton in its sample. This chain links TRBV5-4 with TRBJ1-3, with 8 bases that match TRBD1. V lost 6 bases and J lost 4; bases outside the gene matches: 6. This CDR3 region has 14 residues. The V gene's germline CDR1 is SGHNT and CDR2 YYREEE (reference sequence). This CDR3 is CASTPQGVGNTIYF. In DNA, the CDR3 is TGTGCCAGCACCCCACAGGGGGTAGGAAACACCATATATTTT.

This clone was observed a single time. The rearrangement joins TRBV14 to TRBJ1-2; D is unclear. The V gene's germline CDR1 is SGHDN and CDR2 FVKESK. CDR3 length: 12 amino acids. Trimming removed 4 bases from V and 7 bases from J, with 10 bases in between. The CDR3 sequence is CASSRVEGGYTF. In DNA, the CDR3 is TGTGCCAGCAGCCGGGTGGAGGGTGGCTACACCTTC.

This chain uses TRBV5-4 with TRBJ2-1, with D possibly matching TRBD1 (6 bases). Germline V lookup: CDR1 SGHNT, CDR2 YYREEE (reference sequence). V was trimmed by 4 bases and J by 1 base, leaving 15 bases between them. This CDR3 comprises 16 residues. The CDR3, as DNA: TGTGCCAGCAGCCGAGGGACAACTAATTCCTACAATGAGCAGTTCTTC. Its translation is CASSRGTTNSYNEQFF.

CDR3: CASSTQQGDEQFF. DNA for the CDR3: TGTGCCAGCAGCACCCAACAGGGGGATGAGCAGTTCTTC. The chain combines TRBV7-3 with TRBJ2-1; 8 nucleotides match TRBD1. The CDR3 loop spans 13 amino acids. Looked up from germline, CDR1 is SGHTA and CDR2 is FQGTGA. J gave up 8 bases and V 5 bases, and 5 bases lay outside the gene matches.

Of note for this clone: Other DNA sequences of this sample code for an identical CDR3. This chain connects TRBV9 to TRBJ2-6; 8 nucleotides align to TRBD1. Germline trimming cut 4 bases from V and 0 bases from J; bases unmatched to any gene: 3. CDR1 and CDR2 from the germline V gene are SGDLS and YYNGEE. The CDR3 is made up of 16 amino acids. As DNA, the CDR3 is TGTGCCAGCAGCCCAGGGGGCAACTCTGGGGCCAACGTCCTGACTTTC. Translating it yields CASSPGGNSGANVLTF. Full variable domain (outside the CDR3, taken from reference TRBV9 and TRBJ2-6): DSGVTQTPKHLITATGQRVTLRCSPRSGDLSVYWYQQSLDQGLQFLIQYYNGEERAKGNILERFSAQQFPDLHSELNLSSLELGDSALYFCASSPGGNSGANVLTFGAGSRLTVL.

The V call is TRBV7-3, the J call TRBJ2-1, with a tentative D call TRBD1 (6 bases). The CDR3 runs 14 residues. From germline, CDR1 is SGHTA and CDR2 FQGTGA. V dropped 5 bases and J dropped 5 bases, with 13 bases sitting between them. This CDR3 is CASSATRQDNEQFF. CDR3 DNA sequence: TGTGCCAGCAGCGCAACTCGACAGGACAATGAGCAGTTCTTC.

The chain links TRBV5-1 to TRBJ2-1; 9 nucleotides line up with TRBD2. From germline, CDR1 is SGHRS and CDR2 YFSETQ. This CDR3 contains 15 residues. V shed 3 bases and J 5 bases; nucleotides not matched to a gene: 6. The CDR3 loop reads CASSSTSGGDNEQFF. As DNA, the CDR3 is TGCGCCAGCAGCTCGACTAGCGGTGGAGACAATGAGCAGTTCTTC.